This T cell receptor beta chain came from a study of shared clonotypes between healthy human individuals (dated by TCRdb to 2019 to 2021). Study-level background: The cohort included three men and a couple of women between 18 and 49 years of age. For each donor, CD4 naive and CD4 memory were each run on three plates, CD8 naive on two plates, and CD8 memory on one plate. The study deeply sequenced blood TCR repertoires of about 5 healthy adults to estimate repertoire size and the extent of clonotype sharing between individuals. Libraries were prepared and TCR repertoires were sequenced by different laboratories using diverse techniques, in order to increase sequencing depth and limit assay-specific biases. Leukapheresis yielded between about 0.94 and 9.5 billion PBMCs per donor.

Healthy HIV-negative adults with no recently reported acute infections or vaccinations were included as donors. Every donor was a Caucasian adult residing in Nashville, Tennessee, USA. CD4+ T cells were enriched by magnetic negative selection; naive cells were then positively selected on CD45RA, and the negative fraction formed the memory subset. After blood collection by leukapheresis, PBMCs were isolated using Ficoll-Histopaque density gradient centrifugation and then cryopreserved in the vapor phase of liquid nitrogen. Analytical flow cytometry was used to check the purity and quantity of each magnetically sorted T cell population. From each sorted fraction, genomic DNA was isolated and quantified by UV absorbance on a Nanodrop 2000c. Using the deep immunoSEQ assay, TCR CDR3 regions were amplified from genomic DNA by multiplex PCR. For each cell subset, the extracted genomic DNA was distributed evenly across all wells of several immunoSEQ 96-well plates, and each plate served as one replicate. For sorted subsets, around 200 ng genomic DNA, equal to tens of thousands of T cell genomes, was loaded into each replicate PCR. Purified libraries were measured with a Qubit 3.0 fluorometer, size-checked on a Bioanalyzer 2100, and measured again with the KAPA Library Quantification kit. Every immunoSEQ 96-well plate was sequenced on a separate single-read 150-cycle Illumina NextSeq 550 flow cell. For the original study's pipeline: Because the immunoSEQ output included only junctional sequences and no quality scores, the filtering could not be the same as the filtering used for full-length reads. To assign V/J genes and CDR3, sequences were annotated against IMGT germline references using PyIR, a Python wrapper for IgBLAST v1.9. Reads with weak V/J assignments (E-value above 1e-6), missing CDR3, stop codons, out-of-frame junctions, or ambiguous translated residues were removed. V3J clonotypes were defined by identical inferred V gene, J gene, and CDR3 amino acid sequence. To compute the percentage overlap between repertoires, the number of shared unique clonotypes was divided by the size of the smaller repertoire. Repertoire richness was assessed with RTK rarefaction, the Chao1 estimator, and Recon v2.1 estimates of unobserved clonotypes. For all TCRbeta clonotypes obtained by the gDNA method from four donors, generation probabilities were computed with OLGA. The table was pulled from immuneACCESS by TCRdb, which kept in-frame rearrangements only. Such tables lose some clones; where checked, under half of the loss comes from unresolved V genes, and the rest has no known cause. From that table come the V and J calls and clone size; the DNA was used to work out D and trimming. The sample contains more than 2 million clones, 95% of them found a single time. 0.1% to 0.15% of the sample is in the top ten clones.

This clone was seen at least ten times. Its antigen is not yet known. Base qualities are missing; no much larger clone stands one base away. The same CDR3 can be traced to other DNA sequences in this sample. Here is what the overall study found, with its caveats: Roughly 5.2% of naive CD4, 3.5% of naive CD8, roughly 2.4% of memory CD4, and roughly 0.4% of memory CD8 clonotypes were shared across several donors. Incomplete sequencing was indicated by rarefaction of sorted-subset datasets, despite the large sequencing depth. Sampling was restricted to blood, and TCR repertoires in tissues likely differ from the TCR repertoires found in blood. Based on pairwise subsampling, the degree of clonotype sharing among donors was expected to be affected by sequencing depth. Clonotypes shared by all four sorted-subset donors showed higher generation probabilities than non-shared clonotypes. The small number of donors limited the genetic and exposure-history diversity represented. Naive subsets generally had larger estimated clonotype richness than memory subsets.

The receptor comes from a man between 18 and 29 years old in good health. The sample comprised naive CD4+ T cells sorted from blood. According to the study, the label for this sample's cell subset or site signals: CD45RA+ positively selected.

The CDR3 is CASSFSTDTQYF. The DNA is TGCGCCAGCAGCTTTAGCACAGATACGCAGTATTTT. Recombination joined TRBV5-1 with TRBJ2-3, with no confidently assigned D gene. V is shortened by 2 bases, J by 0 bases, and the region joining them spans 1 base. For CDR1 and CDR2, the germline V gene lists SGHRS and YFSETQ. Inclusive of the bounding cysteine and phenylalanine, the CDR3 is 12 residues long. The DNA shown is the 36-base CDR3, in frame from base 1.